This record looks at one T cell receptor beta chain sequence and its context. Its antigen remains unknown. Its ends do not fully match the called genes, so a read error is possible. RNA was extracted from bulk tissue without any cell sorting. Distant lung tissue was collected more than 3 cm away from the tumor edge. The germline V gene has CDR1 SGHTS and CDR2 YDEGEE. CDR3 length: 12 amino acids. This specimen belongs to a study of tumor and adjacent non-tumor tissue in lung cancer. Background on the study: On average, productive TCRbeta reads reached roughly 4 million per sample. General study results and limits: In normal lung, the top 100 clones were significantly more dominant than in tumor.

Three rounds of nested PCR, following a modified ARM-PCR protocol, produced the TCRbeta library. TCRdb re-called the multiplex PCR reads through MiXCR, storing one row per CDR3 protein. The data contain 60,000 or so distinct CDR3 sequences, about 55% of them seen just once; the ten biggest clones take up around 29%. The sample taken for sequencing was distant non-tumor lung tissue. The clonotype originates from a man in his 70s with non-small cell lung cancer. The chain couples TRBV5-8 to TRBJ1-2; no clear D. CDR3 sequence (DNA): TGTGCCAGCAACTTAGAGGGCTATGGCTACGCCTTC. Its protein is CASNLEGYGYAF.